The 32 T cell receptor beta chains in this list originate from one sample, sequenced in a study of CD8+ T cells in alopecia areata. Extracted RNA was reverse transcribed, and the resulting cDNA served as sequencing template. Here immunoSEQ multiplex PCR was the method, and the copy in TCRdb shows in-frame clones only, minus some. The sample lists fewer than 110,000 clones; 60% were seen once. Treatment of the sample: oral pan-JAK inhibitor, 5-10 mg twice daily. Material: CD8+ T cells sorted from blood, obtained at approximately week 55, from a patient treated with tofacitinib. These receptors all come from a human donor with alopecia areata.

The chain employs TRBV6-5 and TRBJ2-2; D is ambiguous. This CDR3 contains 13 residues. With 6 bases removed from V and 6 bases from J, the gap between germline ends came to 11 bases. Germline V gene lookup returns CDR1 MNHEY and CDR2 SVGAGI. In nucleotides, the CDR3 is TGTGCCAGCAGCCTTAAGGGTCCCGGGGAGCTGTTTTTT. It encodes CASSLKGPGELFF.

The V gene is TRBV6-5, the J gene TRBJ2-1; 9 nucleotides line up with TRBD1. Germline CDR1 and CDR2: MNHEY and SVGAGI. Trimming took 6 bases from V and 6 from J; bases not matched to a gene: 9. This CDR3 region has 15 residues. CDR3 loop: CASSNGQGQGNEQFF. The CDR3 region has the DNA TGTGCCAGCAGCAATGGACAGGGGCAGGGCAATGAGCAGTTCTTC.

Here the CDR3 DNA reads TGTGCCAGCAGCCCACAGCGGGGCCAAACTGGAGATACGCAGTATTTT. The encoded protein is CASSPQRGQTGDTQYF. V usage is TRBV9 and J usage is TRBJ2-3; TRBD2 agrees at 7 bases. The CDR3 consists of 16 residues. With V trimmed by 4 bases and J by 5 bases, 13 bases remained unmatched. Per germline, CDR1 SGDLS and CDR2 YYNGEE.

The chain uses TRBV25-1 and TRBJ1-1; the match to TRBD1 covers 8 bases. This CDR3 has 18 residues. The germline CDR1 and CDR2 sequences are MGHDK and SYGVNS. V trimming: 1 base; J trimming: 5 bases; junction bases outside the gene matches: 15. The CDR3 spells CASSESSQGDRGKTEAFF. The CDR3 nucleotides are TGTGCCAGCAGTGAATCCTCTCAGGGAGACAGGGGTAAGACTGAAGCTTTCTTT.

The chain employs TRBV27 and TRBJ2-5; possible D gene TRBD1, 5 bases. V gave up 1 base and J gave up 4 bases, with 10 bases separating them. Per the germline V gene, CDR1 is MNHEY and CDR2 is SMNVEV (reference sequence). CDR3 length: 14 residues. The CDR3 is CASSLFRQGETQYF. The CDR3 nucleotides are TGTGCCAGCAGTTTATTCCGTCAGGGAGAGACCCAGTACTTC.

The chain recombines TRBV5-1 with TRBJ1-6; 7 nucleotides align to TRBD1. The trim removed 0 bases at V and 7 bases at J, leaving 4 bases unmatched. This CDR3 region has 15 residues. In germline, CDR1 is SGHRS, CDR2 YFSETQ. CDR3 sequence: CASSLARDRNSPLHF. As DNA, the CDR3 is TGCGCCAGCAGCTTGGCCAGGGACAGAAATTCACCCCTCCACTTT.

The chain has TRBV2 and TRBJ2-2, with D hard to call. Trimming left V 4 bases short and J 4 bases short, with 16 bases between. The CDR3 runs to 16 residues. Looked up from germline, CDR1 is SNHLY and CDR2 is FYNNEI. The CDR3 nucleotides read TGTGCCAGCAGTGTTCGACCCCTGACTGGCACCGGGGAGCTGTTTTTT. It is translated as CASSVRPLTGTGELFF.

V gene TRBV2 combines with J gene TRBJ2-3; 7 nucleotides align to TRBD1. The trim removed 5 bases at V and 0 bases at J, leaving 14 bases unmatched. CDR1 and CDR2 (germline): SNHLY, FYNNEI. This CDR3 region has 18 residues. In DNA, the CDR3 is TGTGCCAGCAGTCACACAAAGGGGGCGAGCCCGAGCACAGATACGCAGTATTTT. It specifies CASSHTKGASPSTDTQYF.

This clone was seen ten or more times. This chain links TRBV6-5 with TRBJ2-1, with D perhaps TRBD2 (6 bases). Trimming pared 0 bases from V and 9 bases from J, leaving 9 bases between. This CDR3 region has 13 residues. CDR1 MNHEY and CDR2 SVGAGI come from the germline V gene. CDR3 coding DNA: TGTGCCAGCAGTTACTCCCTCGGGGGTGAGCAGTTCTTC. Protein product: CASSYSLGGEQFF.

This chain joins TRBV5-1 and TRBJ2-3, with 10 bases lining up with TRBD2. This CDR3 is 16 amino acids long. V shed 2 bases and J 1 base; nucleotides not matched to a gene: 4. The germline V gene has CDR1 SGHRS and CDR2 YFSETQ. Written as DNA, the CDR3 is TGCGCCAGCAGCTTCTATACTAGCGGGGGCACAGATACGCAGTATTTT. Translation gives CASSFYTSGGTDTQYF.

The chain employs TRBV5-1 and TRBJ1-2; D may be TRBD1 (6 bases). Looked up from germline, CDR1 is SGHRS and CDR2 is YFSETQ. This CDR3 has 12 amino acids. The germline V and J ends were trimmed by 4 bases and 4 bases, with 8 bases remaining between them. The CDR3 DNA is TGCGCCAGCAGCCAGGACAGCTATGGCTACACCTTC. Protein sequence: CASSQDSYGYTF.

This clone showed up just once. The chain combines TRBV7-9 with TRBJ1-2, with TRBD1 identical over 9 bases. The CDR3 runs 16 residues. Germline V gene data show CDR1 as SEHNR and CDR2 as FQNEAQ (reference sequence). V shed 5 bases and J 4 bases; nucleotides not matched to a gene: 11. CDR3: CASSRPRTGATYGYTF. As DNA, the CDR3 is TGTGCCAGCAGCCGCCCACGGACAGGGGCAACCTATGGCTACACCTTC.

In its sample, this clone was seen a few times. This chain links TRBV10-2 with TRBJ2-1; D uncertain. Germline CDR1 reads WSHSY; CDR2 reads SAAADI. CDR3 length: 11 residues. Trimming shortened V by 6 bases and J by 8 bases, and 8 bases separated the two germline ends. CDR3 protein: CASRSYDEQFF. CDR3 DNA sequence: TGCGCCAGCAGGTCCTATGATGAGCAGTTCTTC.

In DNA, the CDR3 is TGTGCCAGCAGCTTCCTCGAGTTGAGGTATGGCTACACCTTC. Translated, it gives CASSFLELRYGYTF. This rearrangement joins TRBV7-9 to TRBJ1-2; no reliable D call. Germline CDR1 and CDR2: SEHNR and FQNEAQ (reference sequence). The V gene lost 3 bases and the J gene lost 5 bases, with 13 bases spanning the gap. The CDR3 is 14 residues long.

The chain combines TRBV5-5 with TRBJ1-1; TRBD1 might be the D (5 bases). This CDR3 spans 15 amino acids. V lost 3 bases to trimming and J lost 6 bases, with 18 bases between them. Germline loops: CDR1 SGHKS, CDR2 YYEKEE (reference sequence). The CDR3 DNA follows: TGTGCCAGCAGCTCGCGGGACCGGCCTAGCTCTGAAGCTTTCTTT. It yields the protein CASSSRDRPSSEAFF.

The chain recombines TRBV13 with TRBJ2-1; TRBD2 agrees at 9 bases. This CDR3 region has 15 residues. Germline V lookup: CDR1 PRHDT, CDR2 FYEKMQ (reference sequence). V shed 5 bases, J shed 8 bases, and the junction held 10 bases outside the gene matches. Here the CDR3 DNA reads TGTGCCAGCAGCCCCGCGGGGGGGCGATTGGATGAGCAGTTCTTC. Translation gives CASSPAGGRLDEQFF.

The chain is built from TRBV10-3 and TRBJ1-2; D not resolved. This CDR3 is 11 amino acids long. Germline V gene data show CDR1 as ENHRY and CDR2 as SYGVKD. V dropped 4 bases and J dropped 3 bases, with 3 bases sitting between them. In DNA, the CDR3 is TGTGCCATCAGTGGGGACTATGGCTACACCTTC. Its translation: CAISGDYGYTF.

V usage is TRBV15 and J usage is TRBJ2-5; the match to TRBD2 covers 8 bases. CDR1 and CDR2 from the germline V gene are LNHNV and YYDKDF (reference sequence). This CDR3 comprises 16 residues. V lost 2 bases, J lost 4 bases, and 9 bases stayed unmatched. CDR3 sequence: CATSRQDSGEVETQYF. CDR3 bases: TGTGCCACCAGCAGACAGGATAGCGGGGAGGTAGAGACCCAGTACTTC.

The V call is TRBV11-3, the J call TRBJ1-6, with a possible D match to TRBD1 (5 bases). The V end lost 3 bases, the J end lost 13 bases, and 13 bases lay between the germline ends. The V gene's germline CDR1 is SGHNT and CDR2 YENEEA. This CDR3 comprises 13 residues. The CDR3 nucleotides are TGTGCCAGCAGCTTCTTATTTGGGACGCCCCTCCACTTT. This translates into CASSFLFGTPLHF.

This clone was observed a handful of times. V is TRBV9 and J is TRBJ2-7, with D perhaps TRBD1 or TRBD2 (5 bases each). V shed 3 bases and J shed 0 bases, with 10 bases lying between them. There are 14 residues in the CDR3. Germline CDR1 and CDR2: SGDLS and YYNGEE. CDR3 in DNA: TGTGCCAGCAGCGGGGGACCGTTCTCCTACGAGCAGTACTTC. This gives the protein CASSGGPFSYEQYF.

The CDR3 region is CASSLGGARTEAFF. As DNA, the CDR3 is TGTGCCAGCAGCTTGGGAGGGGCTCGCACTGAAGCTTTCTTT. The chain employs TRBV7-9 and TRBJ1-1; D is perhaps TRBD1 (5 bases). Germline CDR1 and CDR2: SEHNR and FQNEAQ (reference sequence). CDR3 size: 14 residues. Trimming stripped 3 bases from V and 4 bases from J, with 12 bases between.

This clone was observed a few times. The genes are TRBV12-5 and TRBJ2-3; D call uncertain. CDR1 and CDR2 from the germline V gene are LGHNT and FRNRAP. This CDR3 region has 15 residues. The V end was cut by 0 bases, the J end by 0 bases, with 7 bases between. Here the CDR3 reads CASGLVLPSTDTQYF. The CDR3 nucleotides are TGTGCTAGTGGTTTGGTACTTCCTAGCACAGATACGCAGTATTTT.

This clone was seen only once. V gene TRBV9 combines with J gene TRBJ2-1; the D call may be TRBD1 or TRBD2 (5 bases each). The CDR3 has 10 residues. Germline-derived CDR1 and CDR2 are SGDLS and YYNGEE. Trimming removed 8 bases at V and 9 bases at J, with 9 bases between. This CDR3 reads CASEGTEQFF. In nucleotides, the CDR3 is TGTGCCAGTGAGGGGACTGAGCAGTTCTTC.

The rearrangement joins TRBV30 to TRBJ2-6; D is undetermined. The length of the CDR3 is 14 residues. V lost 2 bases to trimming and J lost 0 bases, with 5 bases between them. Germline V gives CDR1 GTSNPN, CDR2 SVGIG (reference sequence). The CDR3 DNA is TGTGCCTGGAGTCCCAGCTCTGGGGCCAACGTCCTGACTTTC. This encodes CAWSPSSGANVLTF.

V gene TRBV30 combines with J gene TRBJ1-6; perhaps TRBD1 as D (5 bases). Germline V gives CDR1 GTSNPN, CDR2 SVGIG (reference sequence). The CDR3 consists of 14 residues. Trimming took 3 bases from V and 9 from J, leaving 15 bases between them. The CDR3 spells CAWSSQGGSSPLHF. In nucleotides, the CDR3 is TGTGCCTGGAGCAGTCAGGGTGGAAGTTCACCCCTCCACTTT. Together with reference TRBV30 and TRBJ1-6, the CDR3 gives the full variable domain: SQTIHQWPATLVQPVGSPLSLECTVEGTSNPNLYWYRQAAGRGLQLLFYSVGIGQISSEVPQNLSASRPQDRQFILSSKKLLLSDSGFYLCAWSSQGGSSPLHFGNGTRLTVT.

This chain joins TRBV13 and TRBJ2-6; D is possibly TRBD2 (6 bases). The CDR3 loop spans 15 amino acids. Trimming took off 7 bases at V and 0 bases at J, with 10 bases between the two ends. CDR1 and CDR2 from the germline V gene are PRHDT and FYEKMQ (reference sequence). CDR3 sequence: CASTAGGSGANVLTF. The CDR3, as DNA: TGTGCCAGCACCGCCGGGGGCTCTGGGGCCAACGTCCTGACTTTC.

The V and J genes are TRBV9 and TRBJ2-1; D is uncertain. The CDR3 is 12 amino acids. V was pared by 0 bases and J by 6 bases, with 4 bases between. Germline assignment: CDR1 SGDLS and CDR2 YYNGEE. CDR3 coding DNA: TGTGCCAGCAGCGTAGATAGCAATGAGCAGTTCTTC. Translated: CASSVDSNEQFF.

This clone has a handful of counts. The chain links TRBV4-1 to TRBJ2-7; maybe TRBD2 (6 bases). Between the trimmed V and J ends, which lost 0 bases and 4 bases, there was a span of 13 bases. Germline V gene data show CDR1 as MGHRA and CDR2 as YSYEKL. The CDR3 consists of 15 residues. The CDR3 nucleotides are TGCGCCAGCAGCCAAGAAATGACTAGTTGGTACGAGCAGTACTTC. Protein: CASSQEMTSWYEQYF.

The chain carries TRBV7-9 and TRBJ2-2; unclear D gene. Trimming shortened V by 5 bases and J by 5 bases, and 18 bases separated the two germline ends. This CDR3 has 16 residues. Germline V CDR1 and CDR2: SEHNR, FQNEAQ (reference sequence). CDR3 sequence reads: CASSLPWTSRTGELFF. The CDR3, as DNA: TGTGCCAGCAGCCTACCTTGGACCTCGCGGACCGGGGAGCTGTTTTTT.

This clone is medium-sized by share. V usage is TRBV19 and J usage is TRBJ1-2, with D unresolved. Per the germline V gene, CDR1 is LNHDA and CDR2 is SQIVND (reference sequence). This CDR3 region has 14 residues. The V end lost 5 bases, the J end lost 4 bases, and 14 bases lay between the germline ends. The CDR3 here is CASSYSGSLYGYTF. The DNA of the CDR3 is TGTGCCAGTAGTTACTCGGGATCCCTCTATGGCTACACCTTC.

The J gene is TRBJ2-1, the V gene TRBV7-9, with 7 bases that match TRBD1. CDR1 and CDR2 (germline): SEHNR, FQNEAQ (reference sequence). The CDR3 is 17 amino acids. V lost 5 bases to trimming and J lost 0 bases; unmatched junction nucleotides: 10. The CDR3 nucleotides read TGTGCCAGCAGCATCCCAGGGGGTGCGAGCTCCTACAATGAGCAGTTCTTC. Protein: CASSIPGGASSYNEQFF. The full variable domain, in which reference TRBV7-9 and TRBJ2-1 provide the parts outside the CDR3, is DTGVSQNPRHKITKRGQNVTFRCDPISEHNRLYWYRQTLGQGPEFLTYFQNEAQLEKSRLLSDRFSAERPKGSFSTLEIQRTEQGDSAMYLCASSIPGGASSYNEQFFGPGTRLTVL.

The chain joins TRBV30 to TRBJ2-2; D remains unclear. From germline, CDR1 is GTSNPN and CDR2 SVGIG (reference sequence). V lost 0 bases and J 6 bases, leaving 2 bases between the germline ends. The CDR3 is made up of 11 amino acids. Here the CDR3 reads CAWSVAGELFF. The CDR3 region has the DNA TGTGCCTGGAGTGTGGCCGGGGAGCTGTTTTTT.